This TCR beta chain is from a study of T cells in localized non-small cell lung cancer. Study-level findings and limits: Peak T cell clonality was found in uninvolved adjacent lung, exceeding tumor. Since sequencing was restricted to only one region of the tumor, intratumor heterogeneity remains a possibility. Turning up in adjacent lung were a median about 61 of the top 100 tumor clones. The study linked higher blood T cell density to longer overall survival.

CDR1 and CDR2 (germline): SGHAT, FQNNGV. The CDR3 has 16 residues. Deletions cut 5 bases from V and 0 bases from J, with 14 bases between. A word on this clone: Its antigen is currently unknown.

Using immunoSEQ multiplex PCR, the repertoire was profiled, and TCRdb retains in-frame clones only, with some absent. Of about 59,000 clones in the sample, around 90% were seen once. This receptor was identified in a man aged 40 to 70 with stage I squamous cell lung carcinoma. This sequence joins TRBV11-2 and TRBJ2-1; D is uncertain. The sequences come from peripheral blood, collected before any cancer treatment. The CDR3 nucleotides are TGTGCCAGCAGCCCCTTCACACTTAGCTCCTACAATGAGCAGTTCTTC. This gives the protein CASSPFTLSSYNEQFF.